The sequence of this TCR beta chain was determined in a study of cytomegalovirus exposure and HLA in healthy donors. V lost 6 bases to trimming and J lost 4 bases; unmatched junction nucleotides: 10. From germline, CDR1 is MNHNY and CDR2 SVGAGI (reference sequence). This CDR3 contains 15 residues. 60 Vbeta and 13 Jbeta primers were used in PCR. TCRdb's copy holds only in-frame clones and misses some; the assay was immunoSEQ multiplex PCR. The repertoire holds 95,000 to 100,000 clones, with about 80% as singletons. This clone showed up just a few times. The clonotype comes from a female donor in good health and CMV-seropositive. Material for sequencing was PBMCs. The rearrangement uses TRBV6-6 and TRBJ2-7, with 9 bases identical to TRBD2. Here the CDR3 DNA reads TGTGCCAGCAGCCTTCACGGACTAGCGTGGTACGAGCAGTACTTC. This codes for CASSLHGLAWYEQYF.